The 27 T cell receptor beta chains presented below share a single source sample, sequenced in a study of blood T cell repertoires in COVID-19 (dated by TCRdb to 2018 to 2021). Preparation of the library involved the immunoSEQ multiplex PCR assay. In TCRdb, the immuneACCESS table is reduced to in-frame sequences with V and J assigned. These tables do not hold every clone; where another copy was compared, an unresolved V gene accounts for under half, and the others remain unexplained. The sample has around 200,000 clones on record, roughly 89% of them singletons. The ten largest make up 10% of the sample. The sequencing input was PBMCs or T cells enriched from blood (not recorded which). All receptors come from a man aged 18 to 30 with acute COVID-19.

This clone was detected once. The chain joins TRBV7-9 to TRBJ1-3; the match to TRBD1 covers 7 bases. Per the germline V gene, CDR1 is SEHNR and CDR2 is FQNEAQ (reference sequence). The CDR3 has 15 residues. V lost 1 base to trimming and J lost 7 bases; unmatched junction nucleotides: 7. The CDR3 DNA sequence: TGTGCCAGCAGCTTAGAGGCCACAGGGGAGAACACCATATATTTT. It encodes CASSLEATGENTIYF.

The DNA for the CDR3 is TGTGCCAGCAGCGTAGGGGCTAGCGAAGACACAGATACGCAGTATTTT. As protein: CASSVGASEDTDTQYF. The chain links TRBV9 to TRBJ2-3; a weak D match, TRBD2 (6 bases). Germline values: CDR1 SGDLS, CDR2 YYNGEE. This CDR3 has 16 amino acids. V lost 0 bases and J lost 2, with 13 bases in between.

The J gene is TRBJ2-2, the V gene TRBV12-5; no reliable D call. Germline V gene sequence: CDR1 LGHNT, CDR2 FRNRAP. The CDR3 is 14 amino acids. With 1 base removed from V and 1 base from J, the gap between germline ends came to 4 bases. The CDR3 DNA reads TGTGCTAGTGGTTTGGCAGAGAACACCGGGGAGCTGTTTTTT. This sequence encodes CASGLAENTGELFF.

The CDR3 nucleotides are TGTGCCAGCAGTTCTCCTTGGACAGGAAACACCATATATTTT. Its translation is CASSSPWTGNTIYF. J is TRBJ1-3 and V is TRBV28, with D tentatively TRBD1 (5 bases). The CDR3 has 14 residues. The V and J ends lost 4 bases and 4 bases respectively, with 11 bases between them. In germline, CDR1 is MDHEN, CDR2 SYDVKM.

CDR3 sequence (DNA): TGTGCCAGCAGTTACCTGGACAGACAAGAGACCCAGTACTTC. Translating it yields CASSYLDRQETQYF. The gene calls are TRBV6-5 and TRBJ2-5; tentatively, D is TRBD1 (6 bases). Trimming left V 2 bases short and J 2 bases short, with 9 bases between. From germline, CDR1 is MNHEY and CDR2 SVGAGI. The CDR3 is 14 amino acids.

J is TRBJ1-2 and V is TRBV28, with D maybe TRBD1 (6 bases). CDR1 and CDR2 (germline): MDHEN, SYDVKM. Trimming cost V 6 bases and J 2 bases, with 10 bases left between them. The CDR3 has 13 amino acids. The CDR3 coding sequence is TGTGCCAGCAGCCGCACAGGGAACTATGGCTACACCTTC. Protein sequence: CASSRTGNYGYTF.

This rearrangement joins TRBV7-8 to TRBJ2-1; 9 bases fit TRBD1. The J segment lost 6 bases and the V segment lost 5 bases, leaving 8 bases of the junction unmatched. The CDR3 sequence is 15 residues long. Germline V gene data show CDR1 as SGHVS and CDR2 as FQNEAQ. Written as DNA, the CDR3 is TGTGCCAGCAGCCCTGGTCGGACAGGGGTCAATGAGCAGTTCTTC. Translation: CASSPGRTGVNEQFF.

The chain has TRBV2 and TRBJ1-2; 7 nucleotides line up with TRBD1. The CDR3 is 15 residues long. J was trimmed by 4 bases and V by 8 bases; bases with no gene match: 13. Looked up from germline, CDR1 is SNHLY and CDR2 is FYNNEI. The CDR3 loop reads CASFKGGQTPYGYTF. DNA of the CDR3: TGTGCCAGCTTCAAAGGGGGACAGACACCCTATGGCTACACCTTC.

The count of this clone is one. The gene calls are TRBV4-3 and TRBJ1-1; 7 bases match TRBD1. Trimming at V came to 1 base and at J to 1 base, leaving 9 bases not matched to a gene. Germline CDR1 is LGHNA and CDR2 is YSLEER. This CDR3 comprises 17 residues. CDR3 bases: TGCGCCAGCAGCCAAGCGGGGGCCGGGACAGCGAACACTGAAGCTTTCTTT. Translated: CASSQAGAGTANTEAFF.

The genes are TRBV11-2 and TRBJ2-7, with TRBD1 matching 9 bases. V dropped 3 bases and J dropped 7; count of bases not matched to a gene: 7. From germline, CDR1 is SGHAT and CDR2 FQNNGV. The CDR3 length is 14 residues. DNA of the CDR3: TGTGCCAGCAGCTTTGACAGGGGGTCGGAAGAGCAGTACTTC. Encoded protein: CASSFDRGSEEQYF. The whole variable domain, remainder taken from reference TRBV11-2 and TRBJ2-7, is EAGVAQSPRYKIIEKRQSVAFWCNPISGHATLYWYQQILGQGPKLLIQFQNNGVVDDSQLPKDRFSAERLKGVDSTLKIQPAKLEDSAVYLCASSFDRGSEEQYFGPGTRLTVT.

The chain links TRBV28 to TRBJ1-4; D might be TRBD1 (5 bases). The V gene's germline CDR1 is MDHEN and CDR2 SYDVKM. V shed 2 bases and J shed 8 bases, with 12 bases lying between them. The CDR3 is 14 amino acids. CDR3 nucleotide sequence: TGTGCCAGCAGTTTAGGCAGGGTGGAGGAAAAACTGTTTTTT. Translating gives CASSLGRVEEKLFF.

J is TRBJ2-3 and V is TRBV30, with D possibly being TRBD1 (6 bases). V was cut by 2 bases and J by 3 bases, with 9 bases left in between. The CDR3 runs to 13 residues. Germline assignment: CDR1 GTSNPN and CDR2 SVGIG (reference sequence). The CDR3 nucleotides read TGTGCCTGGAGTCCCACAGGGACAGATACGCAGTATTTT. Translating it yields CAWSPTGTDTQYF.

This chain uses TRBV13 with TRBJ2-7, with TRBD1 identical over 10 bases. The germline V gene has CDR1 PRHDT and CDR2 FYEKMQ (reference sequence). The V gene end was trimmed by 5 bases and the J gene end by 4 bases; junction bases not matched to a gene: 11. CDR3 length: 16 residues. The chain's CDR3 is CASSRGWDRGSYEQYF. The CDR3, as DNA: TGTGCCAGCAGCCGGGGATGGGACAGGGGTTCGTACGAGCAGTACTTC.

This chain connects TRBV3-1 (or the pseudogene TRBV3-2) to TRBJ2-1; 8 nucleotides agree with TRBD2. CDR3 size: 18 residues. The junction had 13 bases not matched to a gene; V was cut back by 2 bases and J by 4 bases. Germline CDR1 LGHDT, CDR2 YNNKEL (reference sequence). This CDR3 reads CASSQSVQMGTRYNEQFF. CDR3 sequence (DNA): TGTGCCAGCAGCCAATCAGTACAGATGGGGACTAGATACAATGAGCAGTTCTTC.

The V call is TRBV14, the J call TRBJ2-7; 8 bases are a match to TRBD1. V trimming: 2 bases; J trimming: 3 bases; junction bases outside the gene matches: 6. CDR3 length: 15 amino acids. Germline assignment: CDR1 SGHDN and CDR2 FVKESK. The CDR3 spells CASSQHGQGLYEQYF. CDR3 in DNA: TGTGCCAGCAGCCAACATGGACAGGGACTCTACGAGCAGTACTTC.

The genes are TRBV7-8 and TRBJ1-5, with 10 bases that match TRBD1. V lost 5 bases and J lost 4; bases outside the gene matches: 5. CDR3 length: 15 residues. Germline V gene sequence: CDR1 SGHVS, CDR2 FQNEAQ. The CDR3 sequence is CASSTRTGGNQPQHF. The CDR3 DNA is TGTGCCAGCAGCACTCGGACAGGGGGAAATCAGCCCCAGCATTTT.

The CDR3 DNA is TGTGCCAGAAGCGGATTACCGACTAGCGGGGGAAGGAGTCTGACAGATACGCAGTATTTT. It is translated as CARSGLPTSGGRSLTDTQYF. The chain has TRBV27 and TRBJ2-3; 12 bases are shared with TRBD2. CDR3 size: 20 residues. After removal of 9 bases from V and 3 bases from J, the junction contained 22 bases not matched to a gene. Germline CDR1 reads MNHEY; CDR2 reads SMNVEV (reference sequence).

The CDR3 sequence is CASSLEWGDEQFF. CDR3 bases: TGTGCCAGCAGTTTAGAGTGGGGGGATGAGCAGTTCTTC. The chain is built from TRBV27 and TRBJ2-1; a possible D gene is TRBD2 (6 bases). The length of the CDR3 is 13 residues. Per the germline V gene, CDR1 is MNHEY and CDR2 is SMNVEV (reference sequence). V gave up 2 bases and J gave up 8 bases, with 10 bases separating them.

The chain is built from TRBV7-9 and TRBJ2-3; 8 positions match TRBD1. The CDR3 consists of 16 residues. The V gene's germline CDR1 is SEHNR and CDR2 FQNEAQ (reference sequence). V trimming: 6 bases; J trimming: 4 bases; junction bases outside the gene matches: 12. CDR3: CASRLTQGGVADTQYF. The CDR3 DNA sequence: TGTGCCAGCAGGTTAACACAGGGGGGTGTCGCAGATACGCAGTATTTT.

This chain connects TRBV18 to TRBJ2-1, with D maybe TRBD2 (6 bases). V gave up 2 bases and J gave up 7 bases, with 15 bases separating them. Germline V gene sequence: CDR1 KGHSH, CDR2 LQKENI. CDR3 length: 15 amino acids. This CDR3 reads CASSPSDPRGNEQFF. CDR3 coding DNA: TGTGCCAGCTCACCATCGGACCCGCGGGGAAATGAGCAGTTCTTC. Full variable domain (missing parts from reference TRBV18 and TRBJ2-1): NAGVMQNPRHLVRRRGQEARLRCSPMKGHSHVYWYRQLPEEGLKFMVYLQKENIIDESGMPKERFSAEFPKEGPSILRIQQVVRGDSAAYFCASSPSDPRGNEQFFGPGTRLTVL.

CDR3 sequence reads: CASSQVGGSPSYEQYF. CDR3 DNA: TGTGCCAGCAGCCAAGTAGGCGGGAGCCCCTCCTACGAGCAGTACTTC. The J gene is TRBJ2-7, the V gene TRBV4-2, with 7 nucleotides matching TRBD2. The J segment lost 0 bases and the V segment lost 1 base, leaving 6 bases of the junction unmatched. CDR3 length: 16 residues. CDR1 is LGHNA, CDR2 YNFKEQ, per germline.

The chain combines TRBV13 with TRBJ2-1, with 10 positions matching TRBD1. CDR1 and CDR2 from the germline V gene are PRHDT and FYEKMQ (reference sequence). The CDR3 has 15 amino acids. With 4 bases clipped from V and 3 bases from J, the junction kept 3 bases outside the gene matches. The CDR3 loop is CASSSDRGSYNEQFF. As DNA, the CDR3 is TGTGCCAGCAGCTCGGACAGGGGGAGCTACAATGAGCAGTTCTTC.

Written as DNA, the CDR3 is TGTGCCAGCTCACCACCGTCGGTAAGAGGTGGCACTGAAGCTTTCTTT. As protein: CASSPPSVRGGTEAFF. This chain connects TRBV18 to TRBJ1-1; D remains unclear. CDR1 KGHSH and CDR2 LQKENI come from the germline V gene. V gave up 0 bases and J gave up 4 bases, with 15 bases separating them. CDR3 length: 16 amino acids.

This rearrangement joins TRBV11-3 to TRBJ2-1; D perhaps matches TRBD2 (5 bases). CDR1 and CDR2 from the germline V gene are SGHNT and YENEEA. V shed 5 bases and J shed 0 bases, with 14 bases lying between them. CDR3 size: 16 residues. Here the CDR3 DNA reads TGTGCCAGCAGCCCGACTACCCTCAGCTCCTACAATGAGCAGTTCTTC. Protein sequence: CASSPTTLSSYNEQFF.

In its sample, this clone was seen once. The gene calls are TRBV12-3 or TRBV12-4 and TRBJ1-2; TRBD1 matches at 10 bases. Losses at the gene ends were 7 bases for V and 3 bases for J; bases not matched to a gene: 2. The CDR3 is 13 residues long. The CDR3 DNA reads TGTGCCAGCACCGGGACAGGGGACTATGGCTACACCTTC. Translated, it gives CASTGTGDYGYTF.

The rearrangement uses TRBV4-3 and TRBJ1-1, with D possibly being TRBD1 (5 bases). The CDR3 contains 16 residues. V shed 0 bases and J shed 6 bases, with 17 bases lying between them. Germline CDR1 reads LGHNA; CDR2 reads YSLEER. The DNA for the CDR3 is TGCGCCAGCAGCCAAGATCTAGCCGGGGGTGGCTCTGAAGCTTTCTTT. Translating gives CASSQDLAGGGSEAFF.

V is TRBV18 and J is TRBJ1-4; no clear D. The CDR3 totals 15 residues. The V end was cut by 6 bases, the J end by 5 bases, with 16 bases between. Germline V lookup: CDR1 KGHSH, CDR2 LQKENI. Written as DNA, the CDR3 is TGTGCCAGCTCCCCCGCTCCGGGAGAGAATGAAAAACTGTTTTTT. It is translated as CASSPAPGENEKLFF.